This passage covers 22 T cell receptor beta chains from one sample sequenced in a study of T cells in Graves' hyperthyroidism and ophthalmopathy. Regions amplified from RNA transcripts were the TCR beta CDR3 regions. The HTBI set primed first-round TCR CDR3 RT-PCR. One entry per CDR3 protein results from TCRdb running MiXCR on the multiplex PCR reads. The data hold approximately 600,000 distinct CDR3 sequences, with under 25% observed a single time. The sequencing sample was made of blood. The receptors originated from a man aged 30-40 years with Graves' ophthalmopathy.

This chain joins TRBV3-1 and TRBJ2-1, with a possible D match to TRBD2 (5 bases). Deletions cut 1 base from V and 14 bases from J, with 12 bases between. The CDR3 has 12 residues. Per the germline V gene, CDR1 is LGHDT and CDR2 is YNNKEL (reference sequence). CDR3 coding DNA: TGTGCCAGCAGCCAAGCCGGACTGTTCGAGTTCTTC. This encodes CASSQAGLFEFF.

V gene TRBV27 combines with J gene TRBJ2-1; TRBD1 might be the D (5 bases). This CDR3 region has 13 residues. The germline V gene encodes CDR1 MNHEY and CDR2 SMNVEV (reference sequence). V gave up 3 bases and J gave up 6 bases, with 9 bases separating them. The CDR3, as DNA: TGTGCCAGCAGTTTTTTAGGGGCCAATGAGCAGTTCTTC. It encodes CASSFLGANEQFF.

This clonotype was seen a few times. The rearrangement uses TRBV15 and TRBJ1-1; the D gene is possibly TRBD1 (5 bases). The CDR3 loop spans 13 amino acids. Germline assignment: CDR1 LNHNV and CDR2 YYDKDF (reference sequence). The V gene lost 0 bases and the J gene lost 11 bases, with 13 bases spanning the gap. The CDR3 DNA reads as TGTGCCACCAGCAGAGAATGGAGCAGGGATGCTTTCTTT. This gives the protein CATSREWSRDAFF. The whole variable domain, filled in from reference TRBV15 and TRBJ1-1, reads DAMVIQNPRYQVTQFGKPVTLSCSQTLNHNVMYWYQQKSSQAPKLLFHYYDKDFNNEADTPDNFQSRRPNTSFCFLDIRSPGLGDTAMYLCATSREWSRDAFFGQGTRLTVV.

This chain joins TRBV5-1 and TRBJ2-1; D is uncertain. There are 14 residues in the CDR3. V was pared by 0 bases and J by 4 bases, with 8 bases between. Germline V gives CDR1 SGHRS, CDR2 YFSETQ. The CDR3 region is CASSLGRSYNEQFF. The CDR3 DNA reads TGCGCCAGCAGCTTGGGGCGGTCATACAATGAGCAGTTCTTC.

This clonotype has at least ten counts. The J gene is TRBJ1-5, the V gene TRBV12-3 or TRBV12-4; D might be TRBD1 (6 bases). The V gene lost 5 bases and the J gene lost 7 bases, with 15 bases spanning the gap. The CDR3 covers 14 residues. The CDR3 protein is CASSEQGSGQPQHF. CDR3 DNA: TGTGCCAGCAGTGAACAGGGTTCAGGACAGCCCCAGCATTTT.

The chain links TRBV5-6 to TRBJ2-5, with 9 bases identical to TRBD1. CDR3 length equals 15 residues. V lost 4 bases and J lost 4; bases outside the gene matches: 8. Looked up from germline, CDR1 is SGHDT and CDR2 is YYEEEE. CDR3 sequence reads: CASSRRDRVVETQYF. The CDR3 DNA reads TGTGCCAGCAGCCGCCGGGACAGGGTGGTAGAGACCCAGTACTTC.

This clonotype showed up many times. The chain joins TRBV28 to TRBJ2-2; 7 bases map to TRBD1. The CDR3 is 14 residues long. Germline CDR1 MDHEN, CDR2 SYDVKM. V was pared by 3 bases and J by 5 bases, with 3 bases of the junction left unmatched. CDR3 protein: CASSFGTDTGELFF. DNA for the CDR3: TGTGCCAGCAGTTTCGGGACAGATACCGGGGAGCTGTTTTTT.

This clonotype was seen many times. The genes are TRBV28 and TRBJ2-7; 7 nucleotides agree with TRBD1. The V gene end was trimmed by 7 bases and the J gene end by 3 bases; junction bases not matched to a gene: 9. The CDR3 covers 14 residues. Germline V CDR1 and CDR2: MDHEN, SYDVKM. The CDR3: CASTIRRDSYEQYF. The CDR3 nucleotides are TGTGCCAGCACCATACGCCGGGACAGCTACGAGCAGTACTTC. The entire variable domain, with the rest obtained from reference TRBV28 and TRBJ2-7, is as follows: DVKVTQSSRYLVKRTGEKVFLECVQDMDHENMFWYRQDPGLGLRLIYFSYDVKMKEKGDIPEGYSVSREKKERFSLILESASTNQTSMYLCASTIRRDSYEQYFGPGTRLTVT.

Remarks on this clonotype: A much larger clone lies one base from this, so it may be a read error. J is TRBJ2-1 and V is TRBV11-2; D possibly corresponds to TRBD2 (6 bases). From germline, CDR1 is SGHAT and CDR2 FQNNGV. The CDR3 covers 20 residues. As DNA, the CDR3 is TGTGCCAGCAGCTTAGAGGTCTTTTGGTACGTAGCGGAGTCCTACATTGAGCAGTTCTTC. It translates to CASSLEVFWYVAESYIEQFF.

This clonotype was recorded many times. V is TRBV11-2 and J is TRBJ2-7; TRBD2 matches at 8 bases. Unmatched junction bases numbered 7, after V lost 5 bases and J lost 4 bases. The germline CDR1 and CDR2 sequences are SGHAT and FQNNGV. The CDR3 is 14 residues long. The CDR3 is CASSVGAGGYEQYF. CDR3 bases: TGTGCCAGCAGCGTCGGGGCGGGAGGATACGAGCAGTACTTC.

This clonotype was seen many times. This rearrangement joins TRBV16 to TRBJ1-4; TRBD1 might be the D (5 bases). Germline values: CDR1 KGHSY, CDR2 FQNENV. The CDR3 loop spans 15 amino acids. Trimming left V 0 bases short and J 8 bases short, with 13 bases between. CDR3 nucleotide sequence: TGTGCCAGCAGCCAATCGATGGGAGGGACCGAAAAACTGTTTTTT. It translates to CASSQSMGGTEKLFF.

There are many counts of this clonotype. The chain employs TRBV2 and TRBJ2-3, with 11 bases aligning to TRBD1. Germline CDR1 is SNHLY and CDR2 is FYNNEI. The V segment lost 6 bases and the J segment 4 bases; nucleotides outside the gene matches: 12. This CDR3 has 17 residues. The CDR3 region has the DNA TGTGCCAGCAGGGTACCCCGGACAGGGGGCGACTCAGATACGCAGTATTTT. Protein sequence: CASRVPRTGGDSDTQYF. Together with reference TRBV2 and TRBJ2-3, the CDR3 gives the full variable domain: EPEVTQTPSHQVTQMGQEVILRCVPISNHLYFYWYRQILGQKVEFLVSFYNNEISEKSEIFDDQFSVERPDGSNFTLKIRSTKLEDSAMYFCASRVPRTGGDSDTQYFGPGTRLTVL.

At least ten counts were recorded for this clonotype. V usage is TRBV27 and J usage is TRBJ2-3; D is unclear. The CDR3 sequence is 16 residues long. Trimming cost V 2 bases and J 2 bases, with 14 bases left between them. Germline CDR1 and CDR2: MNHEY and SMNVEV (reference sequence). The CDR3 reads CASSLTARVSTDTQYF. The CDR3 coding sequence is TGTGCCAGCAGTTTAACTGCTCGGGTGTCCACAGATACGCAGTATTTT.

The J gene is TRBJ2-1, the V gene TRBV19, with TRBD2 matching over 11 bases. The CDR3 spans 14 residues. J gave up 7 bases and V 11 bases, and 10 bases lay outside the gene matches. Germline lookup yields CDR1 LNHDA and CDR2 SQIVND (reference sequence). CDR3 amino acids: CAANSGRAINEQFF. The CDR3 bases are TGTGCCGCTAATAGCGGGAGGGCTATAAATGAGCAGTTCTTC. Based on the CDR3 plus reference TRBV19 and TRBJ2-1, the full variable domain is DGGITQSPKYLFRKEGQNVTLSCEQNLNHDAMYWYRQDPGQGLRLIYYSQIVNDFQKGDIAEGYSVSREKKESFPLTVTSAQKNPTAFYLCAANSGRAINEQFFGPGTRLTVL.

This clonotype has ten or more counts. The CDR3 is CASRITGARRTQYF. CDR3 sequence (DNA): TGTGCCAGCCGGATCACAGGGGCAAGGAGGACCCAGTACTTC. This chain links TRBV28 with TRBJ2-5; 7 nucleotides line up with TRBD1. V lost 8 bases to trimming and J lost 7 bases; unmatched junction nucleotides: 13. The germline V gene encodes CDR1 MDHEN and CDR2 SYDVKM. The CDR3 contains 14 residues.

This sequence joins TRBV10-3 and TRBJ2-1, with TRBD2 as a possible D gene (6 bases). The CDR3 totals 15 residues. Between the trimmed V and J ends, which lost 4 bases and 9 bases, there was a span of 19 bases. The V gene's germline CDR1 is ENHRY and CDR2 SYGVKD. The CDR3 coding sequence is TGTGCCATCAGTGGGGGCGGGACCCCTTCCAGTGAGCAGTTCTTC. Protein product: CAISGGGTPSSEQFF.

Comment on this clonotype: A single base separates this from a much larger clone, so it may be a read error. V is TRBV5-1 and J is TRBJ2-3, with no clear D. CDR3 size: 13 residues. CDR1 and CDR2 (germline): SGHRS, YFSETQ. V was cut by 1 base and J by 4 bases, with 7 bases left in between. This CDR3 reads CASSLKPADTQYF. The CDR3 coding sequence is TGCGCCAGCAGCTTGAAACCCGCAGATACGCAGTATTTT. Full variable domain (missing parts from reference TRBV5-1 and TRBJ2-3): KAGVTQTPRYLIKTRGQQVTLSCSPISGHRSVSWYQQTPGQGLQFLFEYFSETQRNKGNFPGRFSGRQFSNSRSEMNVSTLELGDSALYLCASSLKPADTQYFGPGTRLTVL.

This clonotype was found a few times. This chain uses TRBV6-1 with TRBJ1-2; TRBD1 aligns across 7 bases. From germline, CDR1 is MNHNS and CDR2 SASEGT. CDR3 length: 13 residues. After removal of 10 bases from V and 8 bases from J, the junction contained 13 bases not matched to a gene. The CDR3 DNA sequence: TGTGCCACCACTAGACAGGGCGCCCCAGGCTACACCTTC. This translates into CATTRQGAPGYTF.

Details on this clonotype: A single base separates this from a much larger clone, so it may be a read error. V is TRBV27 and J is TRBJ2-4; 9 bases are a match to TRBD1. CDR1 and CDR2 from the germline V gene are MNHEY and SMNVEV (reference sequence). The length of the CDR3 is 13 residues. The CDR3 DNA follows: TGTTCCAGCAGTTTAGACAGGGGGAACATTCAGTACTTC. The encoded protein is CSSSLDRGNIQYF.

This clonotype showed up just a few times. The rearrangement joins TRBV27 to TRBJ2-1; 11 nucleotides align to TRBD2. J was trimmed by 4 bases and V by 6 bases; bases with no gene match: 5. The CDR3 length is 15 residues. The germline gives CDR1 MNHEY, CDR2 SMNVEV (reference sequence). The CDR3 loop is CASRPGLAVYNEQFF. CDR3 DNA sequence: TGTGCCAGCAGACCGGGACTAGCGGTTTACAATGAGCAGTTCTTC.

This clonotype has only a few counts. The chain carries TRBV28 and TRBJ2-5; 14 nucleotides align to TRBD2. The CDR3 totals 15 residues. Germline values: CDR1 MDHEN, CDR2 SYDVKM. Trimming at V came to 5 bases and at J to 13 bases, leaving 12 bases not matched to a gene. The CDR3 protein is CASSNPGTSGRSGYF. The CDR3 DNA sequence: TGTGCCAGCAGTAACCCCGGGACTAGCGGGAGATCAGGGTACTTC.

The V call is TRBV2, the J call TRBJ1-3; 10 nucleotides agree with TRBD1. V shed 7 bases, J shed 2 bases, and the junction held 8 bases outside the gene matches. Germline lookup yields CDR1 SNHLY and CDR2 FYNNEI. This CDR3 region has 16 residues. The CDR3 DNA is TGTGCCAGCAATGAGGGACAGGGGTGGACTGGAAACACCATATATTTT. Its protein product is CASNEGQGWTGNTIYF.